A single sample is the source of the 28 T cell receptor beta chains below, sequenced in a study of regulatory T cells in long-lasting Graves disease. The time point here: newly diagnosed GD, antithyroid drugs for less than 3 months. Preparation of the TCR library used RNA extracted from PBMCs. Building the TCR beta libraries relied on iRepertoire HTBI primers, and CDR3 regions underwent Arm-PCR. Each CDR3 protein gets one entry after TCRdb re-called the multiplex PCR reads with MiXCR. The sample has under 250,000 distinct CDR3 sequences, 20% to 25% seen once. The sequenced sample was peripheral blood mononuclear cells (PBMCs), obtained at new diagnosis, from a patient treated with antithyroid drugs. The receptors originated from a female donor with Graves disease.

Comments on this clonotype: A far larger clone is only one base removed, so a read error is likely. This sequence joins TRBV11-2 and TRBJ2-2; unclear D gene. Germline-derived CDR1 and CDR2 are SGHAT and FQNNGV. This CDR3 contains 16 residues. The CDR3 region is CASSLTAAPNTRELFF. The CDR3 DNA follows: TGTGCCAGCAGCTTAACAGCAGCACCGAACACCAGGGAGCTGTTTTTT.

This clonotype was found many times. The rearrangement links TRBV28 to TRBJ2-7, with 9 bases aligning to TRBD1. CDR3 length equals 14 residues. V shed 4 bases and J 4 bases; nucleotides not matched to a gene: 5. Germline V CDR1 and CDR2: MDHEN, SYDVKM. This CDR3 reads CASSWDRESYEQYF. The CDR3 bases are TGTGCCAGCAGTTGGGACAGGGAATCTTACGAGCAGTACTTC.

This clonotype appeared many times. The chain uses TRBV28 and TRBJ2-2; D is tentatively TRBD1 or TRBD2 (5 bases each). The CDR3 runs 14 residues. V lost 10 bases and J 6 bases, leaving 18 bases between the germline ends. CDR1 and CDR2 from the germline V gene are MDHEN and SYDVKM. The CDR3 reads CANRKDPSSGELFF. CDR3 bases: TGTGCCAACAGGAAAGACCCTAGCTCCGGGGAGCTGTTTTTT.

This chain links TRBV11-2 with TRBJ1-3; D is ambiguous. The length of the CDR3 is 14 residues. V was clipped by 5 bases and J by 0 bases, with 8 bases between them. Per the germline V gene, CDR1 is SGHAT and CDR2 is FQNNGV. CDR3 sequence: CASSPGPSGNTIYF. CDR3 in DNA: TGTGCCAGCAGCCCGGGCCCCTCTGGAAACACCATATATTTT. The entire variable domain, with the rest obtained from reference TRBV11-2 and TRBJ1-3, is as follows: EAGVAQSPRYKIIEKRQSVAFWCNPISGHATLYWYQQILGQGPKLLIQFQNNGVVDDSQLPKDRFSAERLKGVDSTLKIQPAKLEDSAVYLCASSPGPSGNTIYFGEGSWLTVV.

A single count supports this clonotype. V is TRBV27 and J is TRBJ2-5; 13 positions match TRBD2. CDR1 is MNHEY and CDR2 is SMNVEV in the germline V gene (reference sequence). V shed 3 bases, J shed 5 bases, and the junction held 6 bases outside the gene matches. The CDR3 loop spans 16 amino acids. The CDR3 is CASSLGLAGQKETQYF. CDR3 bases: TGTGCCAGCAGTTTGGGACTAGCGGGACAGAAGGAGACCCAGTACTTC.

Only a few counts were recorded for this clonotype. The V call is TRBV28, the J call TRBJ2-4; the D gene could be TRBD1 or TRBD2 (5 bases each). Germline V gene lookup returns CDR1 MDHEN and CDR2 SYDVKM. The CDR3 spans 11 residues. Deletions cut 6 bases from V and 9 bases from J, with 9 bases between. Here the CDR3 reads CASRGTVIQYF. CDR3 nucleotide sequence: TGTGCCAGCAGGGGGACGGTCATTCAGTACTTC.

This clonotype was counted ten times or more. The gene calls are TRBV20-1 and TRBJ1-1; 7 bases fit TRBD1. Germline trimming cut 3 bases from V and 3 bases from J; bases unmatched to any gene: 4. Looked up from germline, CDR1 is DFQATT and CDR2 is SNEGSKA (reference sequence). The CDR3 consists of 13 residues. CDR3 DNA: TGCAGTGCTAGTTCTACAGGGGACACTGAAGCTTTCTTT. Its protein is CSASSTGDTEAFF.

This clonotype has at least ten counts. This chain links TRBV7-6 with TRBJ2-7; 12 bases align to TRBD2. This CDR3 is 17 amino acids long. The germline V gene has CDR1 SGHVS and CDR2 FNYEAQ. With 3 bases clipped from V and 1 base from J, the junction kept 7 bases outside the gene matches. CDR3 protein: CASSFDLAGGGSYEQYF. CDR3 in DNA: TGTGCCAGCAGCTTCGATCTAGCGGGAGGGGGGTCCTACGAGCAGTACTTC.

In regard to this clonotype: The conserved final phenylalanine or tryptophan is absent from the CDR3, which likely points to a read error. The chain couples TRBV20-1 to TRBJ2-5; 9 nucleotides agree with TRBD2. Germline values: CDR1 DFQATT, CDR2 SNEGSKA (reference sequence). CDR3 length equals 15 residues. With 0 bases clipped from V and 2 bases from J, the junction kept 4 bases outside the gene matches. This CDR3 is CSARDSREGQETQYL. The CDR3 DNA is TGCAGTGCTAGAGATTCGCGGGAGGGACAAGAGACCCAGTACCTC.

The chain is built from TRBV7-3 and TRBJ2-7, with 11 bases that match TRBD1. The CDR3 is 18 amino acids. The trim removed 5 bases at V and 5 bases at J, leaving 17 bases unmatched. Germline V gives CDR1 SGHTA, CDR2 FQGTGA. Here the CDR3 reads CASSLASGTGGIVHEQYF. DNA of the CDR3: TGTGCCAGCAGCCTCGCGTCCGGGACAGGGGGTATAGTCCACGAGCAGTACTTC.

The table lists this clonotype with a few counts. This chain links TRBV6-1 with TRBJ2-7; D is perhaps TRBD1 (5 bases). The CDR3 extends over 15 amino acids. Looked up from germline, CDR1 is MNHNS and CDR2 is SASEGT. Trimming shortened V by 5 bases and J by 0 bases, and 14 bases separated the two germline ends. The CDR3 protein is CASSKQTVTSYEQYF. CDR3 nucleotides: TGTGCCAGCAGTAAACAGACAGTGACCTCCTACGAGCAGTACTTC.

This clonotype was detected ten times or more. The chain has TRBV3-1 and TRBJ2-1; 8 nucleotides match TRBD2. Germline V gene data show CDR1 as LGHDT and CDR2 as YNNKEL (reference sequence). V shed 0 bases, J shed 4 bases, and the junction held 5 bases outside the gene matches. The CDR3 contains 16 residues. The CDR3: CASSQEWGLGYNEQFF. The DNA for the CDR3 is TGTGCCAGCAGCCAAGAATGGGGACTAGGATACAATGAGCAGTTCTTC.

The V call is TRBV27, the J call TRBJ1-5; no definite D call. This CDR3 is 14 amino acids long. With 6 bases removed from V and 2 bases from J, the gap between germline ends came to 11 bases. Per germline, CDR1 MNHEY and CDR2 SMNVEV (reference sequence). The CDR3 protein is CASRPAGGNQPQHF. CDR3 coding DNA: TGTGCCAGCAGACCCGCAGGCGGCAATCAGCCCCAGCATTTT.

This clonotype was counted at least ten times. The chain recombines TRBV24-1 with TRBJ2-1; D perhaps matches TRBD1 (6 bases). This CDR3 has 14 amino acids. The germline V gene has CDR1 KGHDR and CDR2 SFDVKD. Trimming stripped 4 bases from V and 9 bases from J, with 15 bases between. The CDR3 region is CATSDWTAQSEQFF. Written as DNA, the CDR3 is TGTGCCACCAGTGACTGGACAGCCCAAAGTGAGCAGTTCTTC.

The V gene is TRBV12-3 or TRBV12-4, the J gene TRBJ1-1; D is uncertain. V shed 5 bases and J shed 4 bases, with 17 bases lying between them. This CDR3 region has 15 residues. The CDR3 DNA sequence: TGTGCCAGCAGTCCATTGGGCCAAAAGAGCACTGAAGCTTTCTTT. It encodes CASSPLGQKSTEAFF.

This clonotype was picked up a small number of times. This likely reflects a read error, since a far larger clone is one base away. The chain couples TRBV7-2 to TRBJ2-1; D unclear. Between the trimmed V and J ends, which lost 7 bases and 10 bases, there was a span of 23 bases. Germline V lookup: CDR1 SGHTA, CDR2 FQGNSA. This CDR3 has 15 residues. CDR3 in amino acids: CASTFTSDPGYEQFF. In DNA, the CDR3 is TGTGCCAGCACGTTCACCTCTGACCCGGGTTACGAGCAGTTCTTC.

The chain employs TRBV6-1 and TRBJ2-1, with D tentatively TRBD1 (6 bases). The germline CDR1 and CDR2 sequences are MNHNS and SASEGT. This CDR3 is 13 amino acids long. V shed 7 bases and J shed 6 bases, with 13 bases lying between them. CDR3 residues: CASTSTRGNEQFF. CDR3 nucleotides: TGTGCCAGCACCTCGACCAGGGGCAATGAGCAGTTCTTC.

V usage is TRBV19 and J usage is TRBJ2-5, with D possibly being TRBD2 (7 bases). The CDR3 extends over 15 amino acids. CDR1 is LNHDA and CDR2 is SQIVND in the germline V gene (reference sequence). Trimming pared 8 bases from V and 5 bases from J, leaving 21 bases between. CDR3 coding DNA: TGTGCCAGTGGAGGGGGGGGCCGACAGGCGGAGACCCAGTACTTC. It specifies CASGGGGRQAETQYF. The whole variable domain, remainder taken from reference TRBV19 and TRBJ2-5, is DGGITQSPKYLFRKEGQNVTLSCEQNLNHDAMYWYRQDPGQGLRLIYYSQIVNDFQKGDIAEGYSVSREKKESFPLTVTSAQKNPTAFYLCASGGGGRQAETQYFGPGTRLLVL.

This clonotype was observed at least ten times. The V gene is TRBV12-3 or TRBV12-4, the J gene TRBJ2-2; no firm D call. This CDR3 comprises 15 residues. V dropped 6 bases and J dropped 6 bases, with 17 bases sitting between them. The CDR3 loop is CASRPRTPVAGELFF. CDR3 coding DNA: TGTGCCAGCAGACCAAGGACCCCTGTAGCCGGGGAGCTGTTTTTT.

This clonotype was detected many times. The rearrangement joins TRBV6-1 to TRBJ1-5, with a possible D match to TRBD1 (5 bases). Trimming took off 6 bases at V and 4 bases at J, with 13 bases between the two ends. Germline V lookup: CDR1 MNHNS, CDR2 SASEGT. The CDR3 is made up of 14 amino acids. CDR3 coding DNA: TGTGCCAGCAGCTCGAGACAGCCTAATCAGCCCCAGCATTTT. As protein: CASSSRQPNQPQHF.

This clonotype has a count of ten or more. The CDR3 protein is CATSRESGNYGYTF. As DNA, the CDR3 is TGTGCCACCAGCAGAGAATCAGGGAACTATGGCTACACCTTC. J is TRBJ1-2 and V is TRBV15; perhaps TRBD1 as D (5 bases). Germline V gene sequence: CDR1 LNHNV, CDR2 YYDKDF (reference sequence). The CDR3 totals 14 residues. The ends were cut back, 0 bases at V and 2 bases at J, with 7 bases in the middle.

The chain has TRBV7-3 and TRBJ2-6; 12 bases line up with TRBD1. V gave up 4 bases and J gave up 3 bases; unmatched junction bases: 7. This CDR3 comprises 18 residues. Germline loops: CDR1 SGHTA, CDR2 FQGTGA. The CDR3 protein is CASSYRGQGAGGANVLTF. In nucleotides, the CDR3 is TGTGCCAGCAGCTACAGGGGACAGGGGGCGGGTGGGGCCAACGTCCTGACTTTC.

This clonotype was seen at least ten times. The chain combines TRBV30 with TRBJ2-1; 8 bases align to TRBD1. CDR1 and CDR2 from the germline V gene are GTSNPN and SVGIG (reference sequence). Germline trimming cut 1 base from V and 2 bases from J; bases unmatched to any gene: 1. The CDR3 is 14 residues long. The CDR3 sequence is CAWSEDRAYNEQFF. Written as DNA, the CDR3 is TGTGCCTGGAGTGAGGACAGGGCCTACAATGAGCAGTTCTTC. Together with reference TRBV30 and TRBJ2-1, the CDR3 gives the full variable domain: SQTIHQWPATLVQPVGSPLSLECTVEGTSNPNLYWYRQAAGRGLQLLFYSVGIGQISSEVPQNLSASRPQDRQFILSSKKLLLSDSGFYLCAWSEDRAYNEQFFGPGTRLTVL.

The sample holds many counts of this clonotype. The chain employs TRBV7-2 and TRBJ1-1; D is possibly TRBD1 (5 bases). The CDR3 covers 16 residues. Trimming removed 4 bases from V and 1 base from J, with 16 bases in between. Germline lookup yields CDR1 SGHTA and CDR2 FQGNSA. DNA of the CDR3: TGTGCCAGCAGCTCAGCCCCGGGACGGAGGAACACTGAAGCTTTCTTT. Residues: CASSSAPGRRNTEAFF.

The CDR3 DNA sequence: TGTGCCAGCACCAGGGGCGCTAATGAAAAACTGTTTTTT. Its translation: CASTRGANEKLFF. V and J are TRBV27 and TRBJ1-4; D is perhaps TRBD1 (6 bases). V was cut by 7 bases and J by 3 bases, with 9 bases left in between. This CDR3 has 13 amino acids. CDR1 and CDR2 from the germline V gene are MNHEY and SMNVEV (reference sequence).

The chain is built from TRBV7-9 and TRBJ1-4; maybe TRBD1 (5 bases). The germline V gene has CDR1 SEHNR and CDR2 FQNEAQ (reference sequence). V was clipped by 4 bases and J by 0 bases, with 9 bases between them. There are 15 residues in the CDR3. In DNA, the CDR3 is TGTGCCAGCAGCTCCTGGGGACCAACTAATGAAAAACTGTTTTTT. As protein: CASSSWGPTNEKLFF.

The chain carries TRBV20-1 and TRBJ2-5; D is unclear. This CDR3 is 14 amino acids long. V was pared by 0 bases and J by 5 bases, with 13 bases between. Germline CDR1 is DFQATT and CDR2 is SNEGSKA (reference sequence). The CDR3 region has the DNA TGCAGTGCTAGAGATCCCCTGGTAGAGGAGACCCAGTACTTC. Protein product: CSARDPLVEETQYF.

The chain combines TRBV18 with TRBJ1-2; possibly TRBD1 for D (5 bases). Germline V gives CDR1 KGHSH, CDR2 LQKENI. There are 13 residues in the CDR3. Trimming pared 3 bases from V and 8 bases from J, leaving 13 bases between. CDR3 in amino acids: CASSPGRAEGYTF. The CDR3 coding sequence is TGTGCCAGCTCACCGGGCAGGGCTGAGGGCTACACCTTC.